Shown below are 16 T cell receptor beta chains from a single sample sequenced in a study of cytomegalovirus exposure and HLA in healthy donors. The PCR made use of 60 Vbeta and 13 Jbeta primers. The method was immunoSEQ multiplex PCR; TCRdb's version includes in-frame clones alone and lacks a portion of them. The sample yields over 150,000 clones, around four fifths seen once. The specimen sequenced was PBMCs. The receptors derive from a woman between 45 and 65 years old in good health and CMV-seropositive.

V usage is TRBV11-2 and J usage is TRBJ1-1; the D gene is possibly TRBD1 (5 bases). The CDR3 has 15 residues. Germline assignment: CDR1 SGHAT and CDR2 FQNNGV. V lost 5 bases and J 1 base, leaving 14 bases between the germline ends. This CDR3 is CASSPWGRRNTEAFF. CDR3 nucleotide sequence: TGTGCCAGCAGCCCCTGGGGGAGGCGGAACACTGAAGCTTTCTTT.

CDR3 loop: CATSRGSGVVSYNEQFF. As DNA, the CDR3 is TGTGCCACCAGCAGAGGGAGCGGGGTGGTTTCCTACAATGAGCAGTTCTTC. The chain uses TRBV15 and TRBJ2-1; 7 bases agree with TRBD2. Per germline, CDR1 LNHNV and CDR2 YYDKDF (reference sequence). The CDR3 is 17 amino acids. V shed 1 base, J shed 1 base, and the junction held 7 bases outside the gene matches. Combining the CDR3 with reference TRBV15 and TRBJ2-1 gives the whole variable domain DAMVIQNPRYQVTQFGKPVTLSCSQTLNHNVMYWYQQKSSQAPKLLFHYYDKDFNNEADTPDNFQSRRPNTSFCFLDIRSPGLGDTAMYLCATSRGSGVVSYNEQFFGPGTRLTVL.

This chain joins TRBV5-8 and TRBJ1-3; 9 bases fit TRBD1. CDR1 SGHTS and CDR2 YDEGEE come from the germline V gene. The V gene end was trimmed by 4 bases and the J gene end by 3 bases; junction bases not matched to a gene: 5. This CDR3 contains 15 residues. CDR3 sequence reads: CASSPGQGYGNTIYF. The CDR3 DNA reads as TGTGCCAGCAGCCCGGGACAGGGTTATGGAAACACCATATATTTT.

Notes on this clone: Compared with germline, one end of the junction differs, possibly owing to a read error. The V and J genes are TRBV7-9 and TRBJ1-2; TRBD1 might be the D (6 bases). There are 13 residues in the CDR3. CDR1 is SEHNR, CDR2 FQNEAQ, per germline (reference sequence). CDR3 sequence: CSSSQGFFGGYTF. The CDR3 DNA is TGTTCCAGCAGCCAGGGGTTTTTCGGTGGCTACACCTTC.

V usage is TRBV2 and J usage is TRBJ1-5; D may be TRBD1 (5 bases). CDR1 is SNHLY and CDR2 is FYNNEI in the germline V gene. Trimming stripped 5 bases from V and 5 bases from J, with 7 bases between. The CDR3 has 12 amino acids. The CDR3 protein is CASSTGDQPQHF. The CDR3 coding sequence is TGTGCCAGCAGTACGGGGGATCAGCCCCAGCATTTT.

On this clone: At one boundary the junction diverges from the germline segment, which might be a read error. CDR3 sequence reads: CSSSLGEMNTEAFF. The CDR3 region has the DNA TGTTCCAGCAGCCTCGGGGAGATGAACACTGAAGCTTTCTTT. The V and J genes are TRBV7-9 and TRBJ1-1; D remains ambiguous. The CDR3 sequence is 14 residues long. CDR1 is SEHNR, CDR2 FQNEAQ, per germline (reference sequence).

The chain couples TRBV15 to TRBJ2-3, with D tentatively TRBD1 (6 bases). The V end was cut by 4 bases, the J end by 0 bases, with 11 bases between. The CDR3 has 15 amino acids. Per germline, CDR1 LNHNV and CDR2 YYDKDF (reference sequence). In DNA, the CDR3 is TGTGCCACCAGCACAGGACAGTTTAGCACAGATACGCAGTATTTT. As protein: CATSTGQFSTDTQYF.

This clone was seen a few times. The V call is TRBV27, the J call TRBJ1-2; 8 bases agree with TRBD1. V was pared by 3 bases and J by 4 bases, with 7 bases of the junction left unmatched. CDR1 MNHEY and CDR2 SMNVEV come from the germline V gene (reference sequence). The CDR3 loop spans 15 amino acids. CDR3 sequence (DNA): TGTGCCAGCAGTTTCCTTGGACAGGGTCGCTATGGCTACACCTTC. This encodes CASSFLGQGRYGYTF.

V is TRBV5-1 and J is TRBJ1-2, with D uncertain. Germline loops: CDR1 SGHRS, CDR2 YFSETQ. The CDR3 sequence is 13 residues long. Trimming took off 3 bases at V and 1 base at J, with 7 bases between the two ends. The CDR3 DNA sequence: TGCGCCAGCAGCTCTCAGATTAACTATGGCTACACCTTC. Translation: CASSSQINYGYTF.

V usage is TRBV6-1 and J usage is TRBJ2-5; D not resolved. Germline CDR1 and CDR2: MNHNS and SASEGT. V shed 3 bases and J shed 2 bases, with 10 bases lying between them. This CDR3 is 14 amino acids long. CDR3 amino acids: CASSERSFQETQYF. The CDR3 DNA follows: TGTGCCAGCAGTGAGAGGAGCTTTCAAGAGACCCAGTACTTC.

This clone was counted only a few times. The chain employs TRBV2 and TRBJ1-2; TRBD1 might be the D (6 bases). Deletions cut 2 bases from V and 6 bases from J, with 13 bases between. From germline, CDR1 is SNHLY and CDR2 FYNNEI. The CDR3 contains 14 residues. In DNA, the CDR3 is TGTGCCAGCAGTGAACAGGGGCTGCCCCATGGCTACACCTTC. This codes for CASSEQGLPHGYTF.

The V call is TRBV7-9, the J call TRBJ1-2; a possible D gene is TRBD1 (5 bases). V was clipped by 11 bases and J by 2 bases, with 15 bases between them. The CDR3 is 13 residues long. Germline assignment: CDR1 SEHNR and CDR2 FQNEAQ (reference sequence). The CDR3 reads CAVGGGGNYGYTF. CDR3 DNA: TGTGCCGTGGGGGGGGGAGGAAACTATGGCTACACCTTC.

The rearrangement uses TRBV27 and TRBJ1-2; 12 bases line up with TRBD1. The CDR3 is 16 amino acids. CDR1 and CDR2 (germline): MNHEY, SMNVEV (reference sequence). V lost 5 bases to trimming and J lost 8 bases; unmatched junction nucleotides: 12. As DNA, the CDR3 is TGTGCCAGCAGTCCCCTTACCGGGACAGGGGGCGGAGGCTACACCTTC. Translated: CASSPLTGTGGGGYTF.

The genes are TRBV7-6 and TRBJ2-1; D is possibly TRBD2 (6 bases). Germline V gene data show CDR1 as SGHVS and CDR2 as FNYEAQ. V was pared by 5 bases and J by 2 bases, with 13 bases between. The CDR3 consists of 15 residues. CDR3 loop: CASSTETRPYNEQFF. CDR3 nucleotide sequence: TGTGCCAGCAGCACGGAGACTAGACCCTACAATGAGCAGTTCTTC.

The chain recombines TRBV2 with TRBJ1-5; the match to TRBD1 covers 10 bases. The CDR3 has 15 amino acids. Germline trimming cut 5 bases from V and 3 bases from J; bases unmatched to any gene: 4. CDR1 is SNHLY and CDR2 is FYNNEI in the germline V gene. The CDR3 sequence is CASSRDRGYNQPQHF. CDR3 DNA: TGTGCCAGCAGTAGGGACAGGGGATACAATCAGCCCCAGCATTTT.

The DNA of the CDR3 is TGCGCCAGCAGCCAAGCCGGGACAGGGTTCGAAAAACTGTTTTTT. Translation: CASSQAGTGFEKLFF. The chain links TRBV4-1 to TRBJ1-4; TRBD1 agrees at 9 bases. In germline, CDR1 is MGHRA, CDR2 YSYEKL. This CDR3 contains 15 residues. V shed 1 base and J 8 bases; nucleotides not matched to a gene: 5.